The entry below gives a single T cell receptor beta chain sequence along with its context. The specificity of this receptor is unknown. One base away there is no much larger clone; base qualities are not given. The sample comes from a study of OX40 agonist ivuxolimab in advanced cancers. Study-level background: Ivuxolimab, which targeted the costimulatory receptor OX40 (CD134), was an agonistic, fully human IgG2 monoclonal antibody. Intravenous ivuxolimab was administered to patients every 2 weeks at six dose levels: 0.01, 0.1, 0.3, 1.5, 3 and 10 mg/kg. Of the 50 to 55 patients in dose escalation, about 20 had hepatocellular carcinoma, some 15 had melanoma, 9 had renal cell carcinoma and 9 had head and neck cancer. In the dose-escalation cohort, about four fifths of patients were male, and the mean age was 60 years with a range of about 20 to 80. Patients were allowed to have had prior anti-PD-1, anti-PD-L1 or anti-CTLA-4 therapy, and around 40% of the dose-escalation patients had previously received checkpoint inhibitors. Partial responses occurred in three dose-escalation patients, of whom one had hepatocellular carcinoma and two had cutaneous melanoma. Peripheral TCRbeta sequencing aimed to test whether ivuxolimab altered TCR sequence diversity and caused clonal T-cell expansion. The paper reports the monotherapy dose-escalation portion (N of about 52 patients) of the phase I ivuxolimab trial. General findings and caveats noted by the study authors: Which antigens the clonally expanded peripheral T cells were specific for was not determined. At doses from 0.1 to 3.0 mg/kg, clonal expansion was seen in both CD4+ and CD8+ blood T cells between baseline and week 6. After ivuxolimab, expanded clones were on average more numerous among CD8+ T cells than among CD4+ T cells. Partial responders in the 0.1-3.0 mg/kg groups had among the lowest normalized peripheral clonal expansion, especially among CD8+ T cells. Low levels of normalized T-cell clonal expansion were also seen in some patients who did not respond.

The trial excluded patients who had a history of autoimmune disease or were on systemic immunosuppression. Peripheral blood for TCR sequencing was collected from all dose cohorts at baseline, on cycle 4 day 1, and on cycle 7 day 1. Samples came from an open-label, multicenter, first-in-human phase I dose-escalation trial of ivuxolimab. Adults with locally advanced or metastatic melanoma, renal cell carcinoma, hepatocellular carcinoma or head and neck squamous cell carcinoma were enrolled in the trial. Before TCR sequencing, CD4+ T cells and CD8+ T cells were sorted from peripheral blood as separate populations. For sequencing of the TCRbeta CDR3 region, genomic DNA was extracted from the sorted cells. TCRbeta CDR3 regions were sequenced using the immunoSEQ Assay. Imported from immuneACCESS, the table was reduced by TCRdb to in-frame sequences with V and J called. These copies leave out some clones; in studies compared against another copy, an unresolved V gene accounts for under half, and the cause of the remainder is not known. This sample holds roughly 86,000 clones; 80% to 90% were observed only once. The ten largest clones take up 1.9% of the sample.

The CDR3 spans 11 residues, from the cysteine through the phenylalanine. The CDR3 DNA has 33 bases and is translated from base 1. At the junction V is shortened by 5 bases and J by 5 bases, with 5 bases in between. For CDR1 and CDR2, the germline V gene lists MRHNA and SNTAGT. The V gene is TRBV6-4 and the J gene is TRBJ2-3; the D gene is not confidently resolved. This specimen consisted of CD4+ or CD8+ T cells sorted from blood, obtained in a trial of the OX40 agonist ivuxolimab. This clonotype was obtained from an adult with an advanced solid tumor such as melanoma, head and neck, liver or kidney cancer. At the DNA level, the sequence is TGTGCCAGCAGTTACTTAGATACGCAGTATTTT. Its protein is CASSYLDTQYF.